In this sample, the clone carrying this T cell receptor (beta chain) turned up many times. Its antigen is unidentified. One entry per CDR3 protein results from TCRdb running MiXCR on the reads. The table records roughly 920,000 distinct CDR3 sequences, around 32% of them present only once. The data belong to a study of T cell repertoires in cytomegalovirus infection. Study information: Epitope selection comprised recently identified HLA-C-restricted CMV epitopes and well-studied HLA-B-restricted CMV epitopes. An indication of both CMV infection and matching HLA type came from public TCR beta signatures. General study findings and limits: Identification of carriers of CMV plus the relevant HLA was performed using cumulative public TCR beta family frequency. CMV-specific HLA-C-restricted TCR beta clonotypes dominated the ex vivo response.

The CDR3 totals 15 residues. Per germline, CDR1 SGHVS and CDR2 FNYEAQ. The V end was cut by 5 bases, the J end by 9 bases, with 20 bases between. This sequence joins TRBV7-6 and TRBJ2-1; perhaps TRBD2 as D (6 bases). Source: cultured CD8+ T cells from PBMCs, taken from culture after CMV antigen stimulation. This sequence was found in a human donor in good health (CMV status not recorded). Some clones in this sample may be carry-over from other donors' samples. The CDR3 DNA sequence: TGTGCCAGCAGCCTAATATGGGCCCCAGCGGGTGAGCAGTTCTTC. Its protein is CASSLIWAPAGEQFF.